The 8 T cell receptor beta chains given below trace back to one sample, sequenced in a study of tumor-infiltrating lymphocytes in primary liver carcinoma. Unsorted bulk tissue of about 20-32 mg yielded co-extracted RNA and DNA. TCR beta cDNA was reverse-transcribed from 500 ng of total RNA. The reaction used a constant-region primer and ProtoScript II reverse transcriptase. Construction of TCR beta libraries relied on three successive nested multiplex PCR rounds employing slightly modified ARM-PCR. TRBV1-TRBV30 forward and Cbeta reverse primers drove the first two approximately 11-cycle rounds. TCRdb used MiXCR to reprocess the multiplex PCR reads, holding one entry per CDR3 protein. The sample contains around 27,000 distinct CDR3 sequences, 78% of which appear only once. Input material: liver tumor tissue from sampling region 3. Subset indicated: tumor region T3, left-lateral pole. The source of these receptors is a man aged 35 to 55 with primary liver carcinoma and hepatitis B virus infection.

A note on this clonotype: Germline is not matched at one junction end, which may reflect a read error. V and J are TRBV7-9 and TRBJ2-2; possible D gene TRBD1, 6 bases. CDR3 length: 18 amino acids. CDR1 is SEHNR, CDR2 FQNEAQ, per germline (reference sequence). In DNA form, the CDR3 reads TGTGCCAGCAGCCCAGGGGTTTCGGCGGGCCGATACACCGGGGAGCTGCTTTTT. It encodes CASSPGVSAGRYTGELLF.

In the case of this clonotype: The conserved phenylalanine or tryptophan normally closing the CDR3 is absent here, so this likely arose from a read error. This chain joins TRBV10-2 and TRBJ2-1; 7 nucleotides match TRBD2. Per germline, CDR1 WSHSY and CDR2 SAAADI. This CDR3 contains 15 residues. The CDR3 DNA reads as TGCGCCAGCAGGCTAGCGGTAAGCTCCTACAATAAGCAGTTCTTA. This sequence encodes CASRLAVSSYNKQFL.

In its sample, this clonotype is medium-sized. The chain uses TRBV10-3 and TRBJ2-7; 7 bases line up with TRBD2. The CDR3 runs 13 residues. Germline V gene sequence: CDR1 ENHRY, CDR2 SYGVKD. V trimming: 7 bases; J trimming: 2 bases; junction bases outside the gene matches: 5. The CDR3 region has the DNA TGTGCCATCAAAGCGGGGACTCCCTACGAGCAGTACTTC. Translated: CAIKAGTPYEQYF.

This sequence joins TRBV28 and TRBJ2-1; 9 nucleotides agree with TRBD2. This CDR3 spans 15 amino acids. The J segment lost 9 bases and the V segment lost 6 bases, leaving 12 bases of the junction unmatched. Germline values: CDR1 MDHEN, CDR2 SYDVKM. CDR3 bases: TGTGCCAGCAGGGACCCTAGCGGGATGTCTGGTGAGCAGTTCTTC. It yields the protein CASRDPSGMSGEQFF.

The CDR3 nucleotides read TGTGCCAACCCACCGGGACAGGGGTATTCACCCCTCCACTTT. It is translated as CANPPGQGYSPLHF. The chain is built from TRBV18 and TRBJ1-6; 10 bases map to TRBD1. The junction had 8 bases not matched to a gene; V was cut back by 10 bases and J by 8 bases. CDR1 is KGHSH and CDR2 is LQKENI in the germline V gene. The CDR3 totals 14 residues.

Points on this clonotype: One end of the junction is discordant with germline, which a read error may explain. The CDR3 sequence is CNVVFAGVSAQHF. The CDR3 DNA is TGCAACGTTGTGTTTGCGGGAGTATCAGCCCAGCATTTT. The chain recombines TRBV29-1 with TRBJ1-5; D unclear. The CDR3 runs 13 residues. Germline V gene lookup returns CDR1 SQVTM and CDR2 ANQGSEA.

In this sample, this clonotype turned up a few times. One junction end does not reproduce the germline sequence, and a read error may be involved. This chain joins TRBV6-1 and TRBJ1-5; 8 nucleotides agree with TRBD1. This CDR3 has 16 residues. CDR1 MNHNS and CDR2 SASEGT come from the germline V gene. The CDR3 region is CASSVGTGDSNQPQHF. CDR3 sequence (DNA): TGCGCCAGCAGTGTAGGGACAGGCGATAGCAATCAGCCCCAGCATTTT.

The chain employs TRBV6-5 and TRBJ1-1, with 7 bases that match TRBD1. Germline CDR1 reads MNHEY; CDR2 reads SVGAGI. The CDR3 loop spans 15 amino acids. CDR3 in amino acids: CVGSYGTELNTEAFF. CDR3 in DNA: TGTGTCGGCAGTTACGGGACAGAATTAAACACTGAAGCTTTCTTT.